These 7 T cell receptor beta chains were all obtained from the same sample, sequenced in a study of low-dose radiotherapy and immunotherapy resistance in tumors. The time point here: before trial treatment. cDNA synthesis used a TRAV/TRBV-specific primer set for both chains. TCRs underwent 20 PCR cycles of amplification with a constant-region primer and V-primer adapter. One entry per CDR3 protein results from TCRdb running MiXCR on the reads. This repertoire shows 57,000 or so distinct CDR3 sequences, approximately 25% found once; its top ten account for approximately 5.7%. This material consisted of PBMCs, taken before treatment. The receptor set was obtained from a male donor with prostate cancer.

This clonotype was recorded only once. CDR3 nucleotide sequence: TGTGCCAGCAGCAAAAACCTCCCAGGGACTAGCGGAGTCAATGAGCAGTTCTTC. Protein: CASSKNLPGTSGVNEQFF. The chain uses TRBV6-2 or TRBV6-3 and TRBJ2-1; 11 nucleotides match TRBD2. The V segment lost 6 bases and the J segment 6 bases; nucleotides outside the gene matches: 16. CDR3 length equals 18 residues. Germline V gene sequence: CDR1 MNHEY, CDR2 SVGEGT.

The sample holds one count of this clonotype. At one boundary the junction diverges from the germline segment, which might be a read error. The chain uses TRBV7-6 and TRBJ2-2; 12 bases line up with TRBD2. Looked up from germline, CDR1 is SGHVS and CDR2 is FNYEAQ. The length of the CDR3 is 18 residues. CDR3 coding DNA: TGTGCTAGCAGCCGCGAATTAACTAGCGGGGGGTATGCCGGGGAGCTGTTTTTT. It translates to CASSRELTSGGYAGELFF.

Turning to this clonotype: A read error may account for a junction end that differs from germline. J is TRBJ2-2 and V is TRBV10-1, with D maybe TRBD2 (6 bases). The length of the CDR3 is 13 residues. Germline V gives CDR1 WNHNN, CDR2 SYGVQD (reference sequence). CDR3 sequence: CASLTGDTGEPFF. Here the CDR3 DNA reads TGCGCCAGCCTAACGGGAGACACCGGGGAGCCGTTTTTT.

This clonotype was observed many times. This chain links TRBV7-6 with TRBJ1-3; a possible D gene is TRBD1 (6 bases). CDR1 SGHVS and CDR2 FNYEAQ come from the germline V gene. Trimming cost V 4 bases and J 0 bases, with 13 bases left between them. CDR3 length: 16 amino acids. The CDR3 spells CASSSPQGTSGNTIYF. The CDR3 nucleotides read TGTGCCAGCAGCTCCCCCCAGGGGACCTCTGGAAACACCATATATTTT.

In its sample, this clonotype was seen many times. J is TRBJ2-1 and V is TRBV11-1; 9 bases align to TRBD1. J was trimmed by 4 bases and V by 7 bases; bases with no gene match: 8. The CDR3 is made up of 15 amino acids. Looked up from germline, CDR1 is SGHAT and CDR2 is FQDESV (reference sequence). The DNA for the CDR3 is TGTGCCAGCACCCGCCGGGACAGGGAGTACAATGAGCAGTTCTTC. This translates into CASTRRDREYNEQFF.

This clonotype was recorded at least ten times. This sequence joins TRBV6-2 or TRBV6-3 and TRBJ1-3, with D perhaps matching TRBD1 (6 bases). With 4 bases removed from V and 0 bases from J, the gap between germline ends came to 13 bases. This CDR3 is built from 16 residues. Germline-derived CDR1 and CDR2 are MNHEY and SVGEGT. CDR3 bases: TGTGCCAGCAGTTCTGGGACACGGTCCTCTGGAAACACCATATATTTT. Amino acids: CASSSGTRSSGNTIYF.

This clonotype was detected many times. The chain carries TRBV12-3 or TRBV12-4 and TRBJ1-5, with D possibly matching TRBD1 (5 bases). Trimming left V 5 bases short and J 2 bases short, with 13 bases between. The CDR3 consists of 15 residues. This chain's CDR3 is CASSPGGGGNQPQHF. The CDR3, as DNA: TGTGCCAGCAGTCCCGGGGGGGGAGGCAATCAGCCCCAGCATTTT.